Listed below are T cell receptor beta chains from one sample, sequenced in a study of cytomegalovirus exposure and HLA in healthy donors. Some clones are missing from TCRdb's copy, which holds only in-frame ones; the method was immunoSEQ multiplex PCR. The sample has hundreds of thousands of clones; roughly 70% are singletons. The material sequenced was PBMCs. The receptors stem from a female donor in good health and CMV-seronegative. The CDR3 runs from the conserved cysteine through the conserved F or W. Fields, in order: V gene, J gene, clone size, D gene, CDR3 protein, CDR3 DNA. D genes are given only for firm matches. The size field is filled for only some rows; it gives once, few, many or a size class.

v_call: TRBV12-5; j_call: TRBJ2-5; clone_size: .; d_call: TRBD1; cdr3_aa: CASGRDREETQYF; cdr3_nt: TGTGCTAGTGGTCGGGACAGAGAAGAGACCCAGTACTTC
v_call: TRBV7-2; j_call: TRBJ2-1; clone_size: .; d_call: .; cdr3_aa: CASSFDRDNEQFF; cdr3_nt: TGTGCCAGCAGCTTTGACAGAGACAATGAGCAGTTCTTC
v_call: TRBV7-9; j_call: TRBJ2-7; clone_size: .; d_call: .; cdr3_aa: CASSTTLYEQYF; cdr3_nt: TGTGCCAGCAGCACTACCCTCTACGAGCAGTACTTC
v_call: TRBV7-9; j_call: TRBJ2-5; clone_size: .; d_call: .; cdr3_aa: CSSSYLDRGQETQYF; cdr3_nt: TGTTCCAGCAGCTATCTGGACAGAGGGCAAGAGACCCAGTACTTC
v_call: TRBV27; j_call: TRBJ2-1; clone_size: .; d_call: TRBD2; cdr3_aa: CASSLFAGGTYNEQFF; cdr3_nt: TGTGCCAGCAGTTTATTTGCGGGAGGCACCTACAATGAGCAGTTCTTC
v_call: TRBV15; j_call: TRBJ1-2; clone_size: .; d_call: TRBD1; cdr3_aa: CATSRDKDRGYGYTF; cdr3_nt: TGTGCCACCAGCCGAGACAAAGACAGGGGGTATGGCTACACCTTC
v_call: TRBV5-1; j_call: TRBJ2-3; clone_size: .; d_call: .; cdr3_aa: CASSFRGGSTDTQYF; cdr3_nt: TGCGCCAGCAGCTTCAGAGGGGGTTCCACAGATACGCAGTATTTT
v_call: TRBV29-1; j_call: TRBJ1-2; clone_size: .; d_call: TRBD1; cdr3_aa: CSVGSQPGQNFPYGYTF; cdr3_nt: TGCAGCGTTGGGAGCCAACCGGGACAGAATTTTCCCTATGGCTACACCTTC
v_call: TRBV7-9; j_call: TRBJ1-4; clone_size: .; d_call: .; cdr3_aa: CASSLNGNEKLFF; cdr3_nt: TGTGCCAGCAGCTTAAACGGTAATGAAAAACTGTTTTTT
v_call: TRBV7-2; j_call: TRBJ2-7; clone_size: once; d_call: .; cdr3_aa: CASSPRASGFEQYF; cdr3_nt: TGTGCCAGCAGCCCTAGGGCTTCGGGGTTCGAGCAGTACTTC
v_call: TRBV7-8; j_call: TRBJ2-1; clone_size: .; d_call: TRBD2; cdr3_aa: CASSVLPQRGQNYNEQFF; cdr3_nt: TGTGCCAGCAGCGTACTCCCTCAGCGGGGCCAGAACTACAATGAGCAGTTCTTC
v_call: TRBV2; j_call: TRBJ2-3; clone_size: .; d_call: TRBD2; cdr3_aa: CASRAAGVSTDTQYF; cdr3_nt: TGTGCCAGCAGGGCAGCGGGAGTAAGCACAGATACGCAGTATTTT
v_call: TRBV11-2; j_call: TRBJ2-4; clone_size: .; d_call: .; cdr3_aa: CASSLDLSDIQYF; cdr3_nt: TGTGCCAGCAGCTTAGACCTTTCGGACATTCAGTACTTC
v_call: TRBV7-9; j_call: TRBJ2-5; clone_size: .; d_call: .; cdr3_aa: CASSLEGLAPYQETQYF; cdr3_nt: TGTGCCAGCAGCTTAGAAGGGCTAGCGCCGTACCAAGAGACCCAGTACTTC
v_call: TRBV28; j_call: TRBJ1-1; clone_size: .; d_call: .; cdr3_aa: CASSFKARGAFF; cdr3_nt: TGTGCCAGCAGTTTCAAGGCGCGAGGAGCTTTCTTT
v_call: TRBV19; j_call: TRBJ2-7; clone_size: once; d_call: .; cdr3_aa: CASSISGTPYEQYF; cdr3_nt: TGTGCCAGTAGTATTTCGGGAACCCCCTACGAGCAGTACTTC
v_call: TRBV6-5; j_call: TRBJ1-4; clone_size: .; d_call: .; cdr3_aa: CASSYRGGDGEKLFF; cdr3_nt: TGTGCCAGCAGTTACCGAGGGGGGGACGGTGAAAAACTGTTTTTT
v_call: TRBV27; j_call: TRBJ1-6; clone_size: .; d_call: TRBD1; cdr3_aa: CASSLGTGGRSPLHF; cdr3_nt: TGTGCCAGCAGTTTAGGAACAGGGGGCCGTTCACCCCTCCACTTT
v_call: TRBV10-2; j_call: TRBJ2-7; clone_size: .; d_call: TRBD2; cdr3_aa: CASSSTSGSLSYEQYF; cdr3_nt: TGCGCCAGCAGTTCGACTAGCGGGAGTCTGTCCTACGAGCAGTACTTC
v_call: TRBV7-6; j_call: TRBJ1-3; clone_size: .; d_call: .; cdr3_aa: CASSRTAGLGGNTIYF; cdr3_nt: TGTGCCAGCAGCCGGACTGCGGGGCTCGGAGGAAACACCATATATTTT
v_call: TRBV7-9; j_call: TRBJ1-2; clone_size: .; d_call: .; cdr3_aa: CSSSAGLGGYTF; cdr3_nt: TGTTCCAGCAGCGCGGGACTCGGTGGCTACACCTTC
v_call: TRBV18; j_call: TRBJ2-1; clone_size: .; d_call: TRBD2; cdr3_aa: CASSLGRTSGRIGEQFF; cdr3_nt: TGTGCCAGCTCACTTGGTCGGACTAGCGGGAGGATCGGTGAGCAGTTCTTC